This T cell receptor (beta chain) was retrieved from a study of shared clonotypes between healthy human individuals. This CDR3 contains 11 residues. V shed 6 bases, J shed 11 bases, and the junction held 5 bases outside the gene matches. Germline assignment: CDR1 MGHDK and CDR2 SYGVNS. The table lists this clone with a few counts. Here immunoSEQ multiplex PCR was the method, and the copy in TCRdb shows in-frame clones only, minus some. The table shows fewer than 650,000 clones, with around 78% occurring only once. This receptor was obtained from a woman aged 40 to 55 in good health. Some clones in this sample may be carry-over from other donors' samples. The chain recombines TRBV25-1 with TRBJ1-1; 8 nucleotides align to TRBD1. Sequencing input: PBMCs. The CDR3 loop reads CASRAGGRAFF. The CDR3 nucleotides read TGTGCCAGCAGGGCAGGGGGCCGGGCTTTCTTT.